This T cell receptor (beta chain) was profiled in a study of cytomegalovirus exposure and HLA in healthy donors. Study background: Inside one of the first data releases sat 80 million to 95 million unique TCRs taken from HLA-typed donors. The study's findings and limits: Productive rates of about 87% or about 30% were seen for most TCR beta V segments in an earlier analysis.

Each donor was healthy, and each was a bone marrow donor. The study sampled nominally healthy donors, though unrecorded immune exposures were likely. In its sample, this clone was seen once. Its antigen is not identified. With 60 Vbeta and 13 Jbeta primers, the PCR was carried out. Some clones are missing from TCRdb's copy, which holds only in-frame ones; the method was immunoSEQ multiplex PCR. Among 210,000 or so clones listed, around 85% were seen once. The sequenced sample was PBMCs. The sequence came from a human donor in good health.

DNA of the CDR3: TGTGCCAGCAGCACTCGAGGGACACAGGGTTCTGGAAACACCATATATTTT. It codes for CASSTRGTQGSGNTIYF. The genes are TRBV9 and TRBJ1-3; TRBD1 is a possible D gene (6 bases). V lost 4 bases and J 1 base, leaving 18 bases between the germline ends. The CDR3 length is 17 residues. Looked up from germline, CDR1 is SGDLS and CDR2 is YYNGEE.